This T cell receptor beta chain was captured by sequencing in a study of blood T cell repertoires in COVID-19 (dated by TCRdb to 2020 to 2021). Study-wide context: Samples from collaborators originated in the United States, Italy and Spain and spanned both the acute and convalescent phases of COVID-19. The prospective study material was composed of cDNA or gDNA derived from T cells, B-cell-depleted T cells, or PBMCs. The dataset comprised deeply sampled blood TCRbeta repertoires from subjects exposed to, actively infected with, or recovered from COVID-19. The repertoires were released in a freely available public database meant as a resource for research on the immune response to SARS-CoV-2. Samples came from the ongoing ImmuneRACE study (first 160 participants) plus 1,254 subjects from 6 global collaborators. A de-identified subject ID, COVID-19 status, age in years and sex were almost always included in the sample metadata. Where available, HLA class I and class II types were taken from metadata supplied by the sample provider and were not determined by assay-based typing.

TCRbeta CDR3 regions were amplified from genomic DNA using the immunoSEQ Assay, a bias-controlled multiplex PCR. Concerning the study's data processing: The number of nucleated cells in each sample was estimated by amplification of reference gene primers within the assay. To quantify the absolute abundance of each unique TCRbeta CDR3 rearrangement, sequence reads were collapsed and filtered. For each sample, productive Simpson clonality was calculated by taking the square root of Simpson's diversity index across productive rearrangements. TCRdb took this table from immuneACCESS and kept in-frame rearrangements with V and J called. Such tables lack part of the clones; where checked against another copy, unresolved V genes explain under half of the gap, and the rest is unexplained. That table furnishes V, J and clone size, whereas the DNA furnished D and trimming. This sample gives hundreds of thousands of clones in total; about four fifths of them show up just once. Clones ranked in the top ten supply 5% of the sample.

What the study reported, not specific to this receptor: How much clinical and demographic metadata was included differed by source and by participant, and the metadata was provided uncurated.

Taken from the germline V gene, the CDR1 and CDR2 loops are MNHEY and SVGAGI. Its CDR3 holds 14 amino acids, cysteine through phenylalanine. Kept here is only the CDR3 DNA, which spans 42 bases and is read in frame from base 1. V is pared back by 6 bases and J by 5 bases, with 16 bases lying between the germline termini. Participants in the prospective study were enrolled through a virtual design, were aged 18 to 89 years, and lived in roughly 24 United States geographic areas. In the prospective study, participants were assigned to cohorts based on the clinical history participants reported in a screening survey and a study questionnaire. Exposed participants had been in contact, within 2 weeks of entering the study, with a person who had a PCR-confirmed or clinician-diagnosed case of COVID-19. In the prospective study, whole blood, serum and a nasopharyngeal or oropharyngeal swab were collected from each participant by mobile phlebotomists. Prospective study participants could optionally give additional blood draws and questionnaires over a 2-month period. Before DNA extraction, prospective study blood samples were shipped either frozen or at room temperature.

With regard to this clone: The clone's antigen remains unknown. Per-base quality was not reported, and no clone a single base away is much larger than it.

The sequencing sample was made of PBMCs or T cells enriched from blood (not recorded which). The sequence was obtained from a man aged 35 to 55 who had been exposed to COVID-19. The sequence links TRBV6-5 to TRBJ1-2; tentative D gene TRBD1, with 6 bases matching. DNA sequence: TGTGCCAGCAGGGGGGGGGCAGAACCTTATGGCTACACCTTC. It is translated as CASRGGAEPYGYTF.